A single sample gave rise to the 14 T cell receptor beta chains below, sequenced in a study of blood T cell repertoires in COVID-19. The assay was immunoSEQ multiplex PCR, and TCRdb's table has in-frame clones only and misses some. The sample consists of 100,000 or so clones, 75% to 90% of them appearing once. Sequenced input: peripheral blood. These receptors originate from a woman in her seventies with active or convalescent COVID-19.

This clone was counted between two and nine times. The rearrangement links TRBV7-2 to TRBJ2-7, with D perhaps matching TRBD2 (6 bases). The CDR3 runs 14 residues. CDR1 is SGHTA, CDR2 FQGNSA, per germline. Between the trimmed V and J ends, which lost 1 base and 3 bases, there was a span of 10 bases. The CDR3, as DNA: TGTGCCAGCAGCTTAGATCCTAGCGTCTACGAGCAGTACTTC. It yields the protein CASSLDPSVYEQYF.

The V gene is TRBV7-8, the J gene TRBJ1-5; no clear D gene. The CDR3 is made up of 16 amino acids. Germline V gives CDR1 SGHVS, CDR2 FQNEAQ. V was pared by 1 base and J by 0 bases, with 10 bases between. The CDR3 loop is CASSLGPRYSNQPQHF. The CDR3 DNA reads TGTGCCAGCAGCTTAGGCCCCCGGTATAGCAATCAGCCCCAGCATTTT.

This clone appeared once. The genes are TRBV10-3 and TRBJ2-1, with 10 nucleotides matching TRBD2. Germline V CDR1 and CDR2: ENHRY, SYGVKD. This CDR3 region has 16 residues. Trimming at V came to 4 bases and at J to 8 bases, leaving 11 bases not matched to a gene. The DNA for the CDR3 is TGTGCCATCAGTGCTTTCGCTAGCGGGAGTGCGGATGAGCAGTTCTTC. Its protein product is CAISAFASGSADEQFF.

V gene TRBV20-1 combines with J gene TRBJ1-2; 8 nucleotides align to TRBD1. CDR1 and CDR2 (germline): DFQATT, SNEGSKA (reference sequence). The CDR3 is made up of 15 amino acids. V trimming: 3 bases; J trimming: 5 bases; junction bases outside the gene matches: 11. CDR3: CSASSDRVGEYGYTF. The CDR3, as DNA: TGCAGTGCTAGTTCGGACAGGGTTGGGGAGTATGGCTACACCTTC.

The chain is built from TRBV7-9 and TRBJ1-6; maybe TRBD1 (5 bases). The CDR3 contains 14 residues. V was cut by 0 bases and J by 10 bases, with 10 bases left in between. Germline-derived CDR1 and CDR2 are SEHNR and FQNEAQ (reference sequence). In DNA, the CDR3 is TGTGCCAGCAGCTTAGCCGGGGGTCGCTCACCCCTCCACTTT. It codes for CASSLAGGRSPLHF. The variable domain in full, with the rest retrieved from reference TRBV7-9 and TRBJ1-6, is DTGVSQNPRHKITKRGQNVTFRCDPISEHNRLYWYRQTLGQGPEFLTYFQNEAQLEKSRLLSDRFSAERPKGSFSTLEIQRTEQGDSAMYLCASSLAGGRSPLHFGNGTRLTVT.

This rearrangement joins TRBV10-2 to TRBJ2-7; no firm D call. The V end was cut by 4 bases, the J end by 3 bases, with 4 bases between. CDR1 is WSHSY, CDR2 SAAADI, per germline. This CDR3 is 11 amino acids long. The chain's CDR3 is CASSVSYEQYF. The DNA for the CDR3 is TGCGCCAGCAGTGTGAGCTACGAGCAGTACTTC.

The chain couples TRBV28 to TRBJ2-5; 7 nucleotides align to TRBD1. The CDR3 spans 16 residues. J was trimmed by 5 bases and V by 5 bases; bases with no gene match: 14. Germline CDR1 MDHEN, CDR2 SYDVKM. In DNA form, the CDR3 reads TGTGCCAGCAGTATTACTTTACAGGGGAACGTGGAGACCCAGTACTTC. Its protein product is CASSITLQGNVETQYF.

The rearrangement uses TRBV27 and TRBJ1-5; D is unresolved. V was shortened by 10 bases and J by 2 bases, with 18 bases between the two germline ends. The CDR3 length is 15 residues. Per the germline V gene, CDR1 is MNHEY and CDR2 is SMNVEV (reference sequence). The CDR3 DNA reads as TGTGCCACAAAGGAGGGAATTATCGGCAATCAGCCCCAGCATTTT. This codes for CATKEGIIGNQPQHF.

V is TRBV12-3 or TRBV12-4 and J is TRBJ2-3, with D possibly being TRBD1 (5 bases). V was clipped by 4 bases and J by 5 bases, with 10 bases between them. This CDR3 region has 13 residues. The CDR3 reads CASSSQTVDTQYF. DNA for the CDR3: TGTGCCAGCAGTTCGCAGACAGTAGATACGCAGTATTTT.

The rearrangement links TRBV11-3 to TRBJ2-7, with 10 bases aligning to TRBD1. The junction had 3 bases not matched to a gene; V was cut back by 2 bases and J by 2 bases. Germline V gene lookup returns CDR1 SGHNT and CDR2 YENEEA. The CDR3 contains 15 residues. CDR3 sequence: CASSLLGTGAYEQYF. As DNA, the CDR3 is TGTGCCAGCAGCTTATTAGGGACAGGGGCCTACGAGCAGTACTTC. The full variable domain, completed using reference TRBV11-3 and TRBJ2-7, is EAGVVQSPRYKIIEKKQPVAFWCNPISGHNTLYWYLQNLGQGPELLIRYENEEAVDDSQLPKDRFSAERLKGVDSTLKIQPAELGDSAVYLCASSLLGTGAYEQYFGPGTRLTVT.

The CDR3 coding sequence is TGTGCCAGCAGTTTCTCCCGGAGGGCAGATACGCAGTATTTT. Protein sequence: CASSFSRRADTQYF. V usage is TRBV27 and J usage is TRBJ2-3; possible D gene TRBD2, 6 bases. The length of the CDR3 is 14 residues. V lost 3 bases to trimming and J lost 4 bases, with 11 bases between them. CDR1 MNHEY and CDR2 SMNVEV come from the germline V gene (reference sequence).

This rearrangement joins TRBV7-2 to TRBJ1-1; D is perhaps TRBD1 (5 bases). The germline V gene has CDR1 SGHTA and CDR2 FQGNSA. The CDR3 sequence is 15 residues long. With 5 bases removed from V and 1 base from J, the gap between germline ends came to 14 bases. The CDR3 spells CASSNLQATNTEAFF. CDR3 DNA sequence: TGTGCCAGCAGCAACCTACAGGCGACGAACACTGAAGCTTTCTTT.

Concerning this clone itself: The CDR3 does not end in the conserved phenylalanine or tryptophan, so this is likely a read error. No DNA is shown, since the ends of the CDR3 on it are uncertain; the CDR3 is the one TCRdb lists. This chain connects TRBV21-1 to TRBJ1-1; the table's D call, TRBD1, was not checked against the DNA. TRBV21-1 corresponds to a pseudogene. The CDR3 is 10 amino acids long, termini counted. The CDR3 spells CASRTGGKRG.

The chain recombines TRBV12-3 or TRBV12-4 with TRBJ2-3, with D maybe TRBD2 (6 bases). The CDR3 loop spans 12 amino acids. Trimming shortened V by 6 bases and J by 7 bases, and 11 bases separated the two germline ends. In DNA, the CDR3 is TGTGCCAGCAGCCGCGGGACTTATACGCAGTATTTT. Its protein product is CASSRGTYTQYF.